Included here is one T cell receptor beta chain sequence, with context. Under the authors' procedure: Nucleated cell number was recorded as an estimate derived from reference gene primer amplification. Assay: immunoSEQ multiplex PCR; the TCRdb copy retains only in-frame clones and omits some. Clonal size and the V and J genes are those of that table, whereas D and trimming came from the DNA. The table shows some 300,000 clones, with approximately 89% occurring only once. Trimming took 1 base from V and 1 from J; bases not matched to a gene: 6. This CDR3 has 16 residues. Germline-derived CDR1 and CDR2 are SGHRS and YFSETQ. This entry comes from a study of blood T cell repertoires in COVID-19. Study-level information: PBMCs, B-cell-depleted T cells, or T cells were the source of the cDNA or gDNA that made up the material.

Cohorts were determined from participant-reported clinical history. V usage is TRBV5-1 and J usage is TRBJ2-3; 7 bases are shared with TRBD1. This receptor was identified in a woman in her 50s who had been exposed to COVID-19. Sequencing used PBMCs or T cells enriched from blood (not recorded which). The CDR3 DNA is TGCGCCAGCAGCTTGCGGACAGGTGGGGGCACAGATACGCAGTATTTT. It yields the protein CASSLRTGGGTDTQYF.